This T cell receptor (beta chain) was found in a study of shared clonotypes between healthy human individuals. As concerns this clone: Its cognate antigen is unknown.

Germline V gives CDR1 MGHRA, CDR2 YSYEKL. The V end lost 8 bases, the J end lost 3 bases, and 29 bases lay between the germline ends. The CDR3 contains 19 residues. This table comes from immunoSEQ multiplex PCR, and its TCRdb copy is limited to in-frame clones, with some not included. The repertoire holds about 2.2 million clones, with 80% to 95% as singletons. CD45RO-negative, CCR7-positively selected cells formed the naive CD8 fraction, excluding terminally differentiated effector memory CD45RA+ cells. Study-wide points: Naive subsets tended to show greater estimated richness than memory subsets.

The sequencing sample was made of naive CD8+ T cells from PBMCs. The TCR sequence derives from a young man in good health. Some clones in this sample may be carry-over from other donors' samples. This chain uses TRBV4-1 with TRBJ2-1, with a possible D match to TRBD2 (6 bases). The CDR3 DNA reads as TGCGCCAGCGCACTGACTAGGCACGCCATAGCTATGGACTACAATGAGCAGTTCTTC. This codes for CASALTRHAIAMDYNEQFF.